This T cell receptor (beta chain) derives from a study of CD8+ T cells in alopecia areata. General study findings and limits: Patients shared TCRs less clearly than mice did, possibly owing to HLA. In scalp samples, resident alphabeta T cells of normal skin are also sequenced. Lesional scalp exceeded normal scalp in clonality, especially in alopecia totalis/universalis.

This CDR3 region has 13 residues. CDR1 is MNHEY and CDR2 is SVGAGI in the germline V gene. V gave up 7 bases and J gave up 5 bases, with 15 bases separating them. Cell sorting on a FACSAria was used to separate CD4+ and CD8+ T cells from the PBMCs. In regard to this clone: No antigen is known for it.

It was cDNA, reverse transcribed from extracted RNA, that served as the sequencing template. TCRdb's copy holds only in-frame clones and misses some; the assay was immunoSEQ multiplex PCR. Among about 110,000 clones listed, 55% to 75% were seen once. Sequenced sample: CD8+ T cells sorted from blood. This chain connects TRBV6-5 to TRBJ2-7; D gene uncertain. The receptor comes from a human donor in good health. The CDR3 is CASTPEVGNEQYF. The CDR3 coding sequence is TGTGCCAGCACCCCCGAGGTGGGCAACGAGCAGTACTTC.